These 26 T cell receptor beta chains share one sample of origin, sequenced in a study of graft-versus-host responses after intestinal transplantation. The assay was immunoSEQ multiplex PCR, and TCRdb's table has in-frame clones only and misses some. Here the sample spans some 130,000 clones, approximately 92% being singletons. Their specific antigens are unknown. This sample comprised unstimulated CD4+ T cells sorted from spleen or lymph node cells, obtained before intestinal transplant. These receptors were obtained from a human donor who received an intestinal transplant.

The genes are TRBV10-3 and TRBJ2-1; 10 bases fit TRBD2. This CDR3 contains 14 residues. Germline CDR1 and CDR2: ENHRY and SYGVKD. V trimming: 4 bases; J trimming: 6 bases; junction bases outside the gene matches: 3. The CDR3 sequence is CAISGLAGGNEQFF. The CDR3 DNA reads TGTGCCATCAGTGGGTTAGCGGGGGGCAATGAGCAGTTCTTC.

This chain uses TRBV7-8 with TRBJ2-7; 9 bases are a match to TRBD1. Trimming cost V 6 bases and J 6 bases; bases outside gene matches: 12. This CDR3 has 15 residues. Per the germline V gene, CDR1 is SGHVS and CDR2 is FQNEAQ. CDR3 nucleotides: TGTGCCAGCAGACCCCTGGGACAGGGTGTAGCCGAGCAGTACTTC. Translation gives CASRPLGQGVAEQYF.

The chain recombines TRBV7-2 with TRBJ1-1, with a tentative D call TRBD1 (5 bases). This CDR3 contains 14 residues. CDR1 and CDR2 (germline): SGHTA, FQGNSA. With 4 bases removed from V and 3 bases from J, the gap between germline ends came to 12 bases. The CDR3 region is CASSSRRGDTEAFF. CDR3 nucleotides: TGTGCCAGCAGCTCTCGGCGGGGGGACACTGAAGCTTTCTTT.

V is TRBV5-6 and J is TRBJ1-1; D unclear. The CDR3 length is 14 residues. Germline V gene lookup returns CDR1 SGHDT and CDR2 YYEEEE. V gave up 4 bases and J gave up 1 base, with 11 bases separating them. The CDR3, as DNA: TGTGCCAGCAGCCCGGGCGGGCCGAACACTGAAGCTTTCTTT. Its translation: CASSPGGPNTEAFF.

The chain has TRBV2 and TRBJ2-1; a possible D gene is TRBD2 (7 bases). The CDR3 covers 17 residues. The germline V gene encodes CDR1 SNHLY and CDR2 FYNNEI. The germline V and J ends were trimmed by 8 bases and 3 bases, with 23 bases remaining between them. The CDR3 loop is CASSPRGLRGRYNEQFF. Here the CDR3 DNA reads TGTGCCAGCTCCCCACGGGGGTTGCGGGGGCGCTACAATGAGCAGTTCTTC.

This chain connects TRBV20-1 to TRBJ2-5, with 9 bases aligning to TRBD1. Germline V gene data show CDR1 as DFQATT and CDR2 as SNEGSKA (reference sequence). The V and J ends lost 5 bases and 5 bases, in that order; junction bases with no gene match: 0. The CDR3 has 11 residues. CDR3 coding DNA: TGCAGTGCTGACAGGGGGGAGACCCAGTACTTC. Translated: CSADRGETQYF.

The rearrangement uses TRBV7-9 and TRBJ1-4; D uncertain. Per germline, CDR1 SEHNR and CDR2 FQNEAQ (reference sequence). CDR3 length: 14 amino acids. The V end was cut by 1 base, the J end by 7 bases, with 10 bases between. The CDR3 DNA follows: TGTGCCAGCAGCTTAGTTGGACTGGGTGAAAAACTGTTTTTT. It encodes CASSLVGLGEKLFF.

V is TRBV27 and J is TRBJ2-7, with 8 nucleotides matching TRBD1. CDR1 is MNHEY and CDR2 is SMNVEV in the germline V gene (reference sequence). V lost 6 bases to trimming and J lost 4 bases; unmatched junction nucleotides: 11. The CDR3 is 15 amino acids. The CDR3: CASRPGQGLIYEQYF. CDR3 bases: TGTGCCAGCAGGCCTGGACAGGGCCTGATTTACGAGCAGTACTTC.

The chain couples TRBV6-1 to TRBJ1-5; D is ambiguous. The CDR3 contains 14 residues. Trimming pared 2 bases from V and 5 bases from J, leaving 10 bases between. Germline-derived CDR1 and CDR2 are MNHNS and SASEGT. The CDR3 coding sequence is TGTGCCAGCAGTGAACCGACGAGAGATCAGCCCCAGCATTTT. Encoded protein: CASSEPTRDQPQHF.

The chain uses TRBV6-1 and TRBJ2-7; D may be TRBD1 (5 bases). CDR1 and CDR2 (germline): MNHNS, SASEGT. The CDR3 sequence is 13 residues long. V was cut by 6 bases and J by 4 bases, with 13 bases left in between. The CDR3 protein is CASSPGFPYEQYF. The CDR3 DNA sequence: TGTGCCAGCAGCCCAGGGTTTCCTTACGAGCAGTACTTC.

This chain connects TRBV7-2 to TRBJ2-7; D may be TRBD1 (6 bases). The CDR3 runs 13 residues. V lost 1 base and J lost 9, with 13 bases in between. Looked up from germline, CDR1 is SGHTA and CDR2 is FQGNSA. The CDR3 sequence: CASSLVTGIGQYF. Here the CDR3 DNA reads TGTGCCAGCAGCTTAGTCACAGGGATAGGGCAGTACTTC.

V usage is TRBV10-1 and J usage is TRBJ2-3, with D perhaps matching TRBD2 (5 bases). Germline values: CDR1 WNHNN, CDR2 SYGVQD (reference sequence). V gave up 4 bases and J gave up 0 bases, with 8 bases separating them. This CDR3 has 14 residues. The CDR3 DNA follows: TGCGCCAGCAGTGCCGAGGGTAGCACAGATACGCAGTATTTT. It is translated as CASSAEGSTDTQYF.

On this clone: Germline and junction disagree at one end, which may indicate a read error. V usage is TRBV7-6 and J usage is TRBJ1-1; the D is unclear. In germline, CDR1 is SGHVS, CDR2 FNYEAQ. CDR3 length: 13 amino acids. The CDR3 nucleotides read TGTACCAGCAGCTTAGCATGGCCGGGGGAAGCTTTCTTT. It encodes CTSSLAWPGEAFF.

The rearrangement links TRBV19 to TRBJ1-6; maybe TRBD1 (6 bases). The CDR3 is made up of 16 amino acids. Germline V gives CDR1 LNHDA, CDR2 SQIVND (reference sequence). Between the trimmed V and J ends, which lost 11 bases and 4 bases, there was a span of 21 bases. This CDR3 reads CASTKGGTIYNSPLHF. Written as DNA, the CDR3 is TGTGCCTCCACCAAGGGGGGGACAATTTATAATTCACCCCTCCACTTT.

This chain links TRBV4-1 with TRBJ1-2, with D maybe TRBD1 (5 bases). This CDR3 has 15 residues. CDR1 and CDR2 (germline): MGHRA, YSYEKL. The ends were cut back, 1 base at V and 4 bases at J, with 13 bases in the middle. CDR3 nucleotides: TGCGCCAGCAGCCAAGTCGGCGGGGGGATCTATGGCTACACCTTC. Protein: CASSQVGGGIYGYTF.

V is TRBV18 and J is TRBJ1-1, with D possibly TRBD1 on 5 matching bases. V dropped 4 bases and J dropped 4 bases, with 13 bases sitting between them. CDR3 length equals 14 residues. Germline CDR1 KGHSH, CDR2 LQKENI. The CDR3 sequence: CASSLEQVRTEAFF. CDR3 DNA sequence: TGTGCCAGCTCACTAGAACAGGTTCGCACTGAAGCTTTCTTT.

This clone has only one observation. The V call is TRBV27, the J call TRBJ2-3; D is ambiguous. The CDR3 has 16 residues. Trimming cost V 2 bases and J 0 bases, with 12 bases left between them. Germline V gene lookup returns CDR1 MNHEY and CDR2 SMNVEV (reference sequence). The CDR3, as DNA: TGTGCCAGCAGTTTAGGGTTAGCCGCTAGCACAGATACGCAGTATTTT. Translation gives CASSLGLAASTDTQYF.

The table lists this clone with a few counts. This chain links TRBV19 with TRBJ1-2, with TRBD1 identical over 9 bases. The CDR3 spans 14 residues. CDR1 and CDR2 from the germline V gene are LNHDA and SQIVND (reference sequence). V gave up 4 bases and J gave up 3 bases; unmatched junction bases: 3. The CDR3 coding sequence is TGTGCCAGTAGTAGGACAGGGGTTGACTATGGCTACACCTTC. Amino acid sequence: CASSRTGVDYGYTF.

V usage is TRBV7-9 and J usage is TRBJ2-7; D gene ambiguous. The CDR3 is made up of 11 amino acids. Germline loops: CDR1 SEHNR, CDR2 FQNEAQ (reference sequence). V lost 5 bases and J lost 5, with 7 bases in between. CDR3 nucleotide sequence: TGTGCCAGCAGCCCCGGCCACGAGCAGTACTTC. Encoded protein: CASSPGHEQYF.

This chain links TRBV5-1 with TRBJ1-1, with D hard to call. CDR1 is SGHRS and CDR2 is YFSETQ in the germline V gene. The length of the CDR3 is 12 residues. V lost 0 bases to trimming and J lost 2 bases, with 2 bases between them. The CDR3 sequence is CASSLANTEAFF. In DNA, the CDR3 is TGCGCCAGCAGCTTGGCCAACACTGAAGCTTTCTTT.

This chain links TRBV10-3 with TRBJ1-1, with D possibly TRBD1 on 6 matching bases. Germline V gene sequence: CDR1 ENHRY, CDR2 SYGVKD. V was pared by 6 bases and J by 0 bases, with 8 bases between. The CDR3 is made up of 13 amino acids. The CDR3 loop is CAIRGGMNTEAFF. The CDR3 region has the DNA TGTGCCATCAGGGGGGGCATGAACACTGAAGCTTTCTTT.

The V call is TRBV6-1, the J call TRBJ2-5; D is unresolved. The V end was cut by 4 bases, the J end by 0 bases, with 9 bases between. This CDR3 has 14 residues. The germline gives CDR1 MNHNS, CDR2 SASEGT. The CDR3 protein is CASSVHLYQETQYF. DNA for the CDR3: TGTGCCAGCAGTGTACATTTGTACCAAGAGACCCAGTACTTC.

This chain joins TRBV5-8 and TRBJ1-5; TRBD1 aligns across 9 bases. J gave up 4 bases and V 0 bases, and 2 bases lay outside the gene matches. The CDR3 length is 15 residues. Germline-derived CDR1 and CDR2 are SGHTS and YDEGEE. The DNA of the CDR3 is TGTGCCAGCAGCTTGGGGGACAGGGCAAATCAGCCCCAGCATTTT. Encoded protein: CASSLGDRANQPQHF.

The V call is TRBV5-6, the J call TRBJ2-1; 13 bases fit TRBD2. From germline, CDR1 is SGHDT and CDR2 YYEEEE. V gave up 3 bases and J gave up 6 bases; unmatched junction bases: 6. The CDR3 is 16 residues long. This CDR3 reads CASSWRLAGGFNEQFF. The DNA for the CDR3 is TGTGCCAGCAGCTGGCGACTAGCGGGGGGCTTCAATGAGCAGTTCTTC.

V usage is TRBV9 and J usage is TRBJ2-1; D possibly matches TRBD1 or TRBD2 (5 bases each). There are 11 residues in the CDR3. CDR1 SGDLS and CDR2 YYNGEE come from the germline V gene. The ends were cut back, 4 bases at V and 9 bases at J, with 8 bases in the middle. The CDR3 loop is CASSSGREQFF. In DNA form, the CDR3 reads TGTGCCAGCAGCTCGGGACGTGAGCAGTTCTTC.

The V gene is TRBV13, the J gene TRBJ1-1; no firm D call. The length of the CDR3 is 15 residues. The ends were cut back, 0 bases at V and 1 base at J, with 9 bases in the middle. CDR1 is PRHDT and CDR2 is FYEKMQ in the germline V gene (reference sequence). This chain's CDR3 is CASSLGLGPNTEAFF. CDR3 nucleotides: TGTGCCAGCAGCTTAGGCCTAGGGCCGAACACTGAAGCTTTCTTT.